Listed below are T cell receptor beta chains from one sample, sequenced in a study of identical twins. In TCRdb, the 5' RACE reads were re-called with MiXCR into one record per CDR3 protein. Here the sample spans a few hundred thousand distinct CDR3 sequences, roughly 13% being singletons. The same data also contributed to another study, on yellow fever vaccine responses in identical twins.

Input material: CD4+ T cells sorted from blood. The source is a young woman in good health. Each CDR3 is given with its conserved first and last residue. Fields, in order: CDR3 DNA, CDR3 protein, J gene, D gene, clone size, V gene. A D gene is named only where the DNA matches it firmly. Rows may omit the clone size; those that give it use once, few, many or a size class.

cdr3_nt: TGCAGCGTTGGGAAAACGCGGGCCGAGCAGTACTTC; cdr3_aa: CSVGKTRAEQYF; j_call: TRBJ2-7; d_call: .; clone_size: many; v_call: TRBV29-1
cdr3_nt: TGCAGCGTTGGGTTAGCGGGAGGGCCGGATGAGCAGTTCTTC; cdr3_aa: CSVGLAGGPDEQFF; j_call: TRBJ2-1; d_call: TRBD2; clone_size: many; v_call: TRBV29-1
cdr3_nt: TGCAGTGCTAGAGATTCGGGACGGCGATCCTACGAGCAGTACTTC; cdr3_aa: CSARDSGRRSYEQYF; j_call: TRBJ2-7; d_call: .; clone_size: few; v_call: TRBV20-1
cdr3_nt: TGCAGTGCTAGGTCGGGGTCCCTAACCTACAATGAGCAGTTCTTC; cdr3_aa: CSARSGSLTYNEQFF; j_call: TRBJ2-1; d_call: .; clone_size: .; v_call: TRBV20-1
cdr3_nt: TGTGCCAGCAGCTTAGCGGATGGGGTCGGGGAGCTGTTTTTT; cdr3_aa: CASSLADGVGELFF; j_call: TRBJ2-2; d_call: .; clone_size: .; v_call: TRBV11-2
cdr3_nt: TGTGCCAGCAGCTTCTGGGGTGGGGAGCAGTACTTC; cdr3_aa: CASSFWGGEQYF; j_call: TRBJ2-7; d_call: .; clone_size: .; v_call: TRBV5-5
cdr3_nt: TGCGCCAGCAGCTTGGAAAGCCGCGACACAGATACGCAGTATTTT; cdr3_aa: CASSLESRDTDTQYF; j_call: TRBJ2-3; d_call: .; clone_size: few; v_call: TRBV5-1
cdr3_nt: TGCAGTGCGGGGCAGGGGGGGAATGAGCAGTTCTTC; cdr3_aa: CSAGQGGNEQFF; j_call: TRBJ2-1; d_call: .; clone_size: .; v_call: TRBV20-1
cdr3_nt: TGCAGTGCTAGAGACCGGGTGTCCTCCTACGAGCAGTACTTC; cdr3_aa: CSARDRVSSYEQYF; j_call: TRBJ2-7; d_call: .; clone_size: .; v_call: TRBV20-1
cdr3_nt: TGTGCCAGCAGCATTTCCTACGAGCAGTACTTC; cdr3_aa: CASSISYEQYF; j_call: TRBJ2-7; d_call: .; clone_size: many; v_call: TRBV11-2
cdr3_nt: TGCAGCGTTGGAAAGGAGGCAAGCTACAATGAGCAGTTCTTC; cdr3_aa: CSVGKEASYNEQFF; j_call: TRBJ2-1; d_call: .; clone_size: few; v_call: TRBV29-1
cdr3_nt: TGTGCCAGCAGTTACCCGTGGGGGAAGCAGTACTTC; cdr3_aa: CASSYPWGKQYF; j_call: TRBJ2-7; d_call: .; clone_size: .; v_call: TRBV6-5
cdr3_nt: TGTGCCAGCAGCTTAGTAGGGACAGACGTCTCCTACGAGCAGTACTTC; cdr3_aa: CASSLVGTDVSYEQYF; j_call: TRBJ2-7; d_call: TRBD1; clone_size: .; v_call: TRBV7-2
cdr3_nt: TGCGCCAGCAGCCAAGGTATGATACAGCCCCAGCATTTT; cdr3_aa: CASSQGMIQPQHF; j_call: TRBJ1-5; d_call: .; clone_size: many; v_call: TRBV4-1
cdr3_nt: TGTGCCAGCAGTTATACGCGGGATGGGCAGTTCTTC; cdr3_aa: CASSYTRDGQFF; j_call: TRBJ2-1; d_call: .; clone_size: .; v_call: TRBV6-2/TRBV6-3
cdr3_nt: TGTGCCAGCAGCGACCCTGGACTCATTCAGTACTTC; cdr3_aa: CASSDPGLIQYF; j_call: TRBJ2-4; d_call: .; clone_size: .; v_call: TRBV9
cdr3_nt: TGTGCCATCAGTGAGATCGGCGGGAGGGTGGATACGCAGTATTTT; cdr3_aa: CAISEIGGRVDTQYF; j_call: TRBJ2-3; d_call: TRBD2; clone_size: few; v_call: TRBV10-3
cdr3_nt: TGTGCCAGCAGCGCCCCGGGACACTCAATCGTGGATACGCAGTATTTT; cdr3_aa: CASSAPGHSIVDTQYF; j_call: TRBJ2-3; d_call: .; clone_size: .; v_call: TRBV9
cdr3_nt: TGTGCCATCAGTGAGATAAGGCAGATGCGTGGCTACACCTTC; cdr3_aa: CAISEIRQMRGYTF; j_call: TRBJ1-2; d_call: .; clone_size: .; v_call: TRBV10-3
cdr3_nt: TGTGCCAGTAGTTCCGGCGGACGTCCGGGAGAGCAGTACTTC; cdr3_aa: CASSSGGRPGEQYF; j_call: TRBJ2-7; d_call: .; clone_size: .; v_call: TRBV19
cdr3_nt: TGTGCCAGCAAAATTCCGGGACAGGGATACGAGCAGTACTTC; cdr3_aa: CASKIPGQGYEQYF; j_call: TRBJ2-7; d_call: TRBD1; clone_size: once; v_call: TRBV27
cdr3_nt: TGTGCCAGCAGCGCCCGGGCCGTATCCTACGAGCAGTACTTC; cdr3_aa: CASSARAVSYEQYF; j_call: TRBJ2-7; d_call: .; clone_size: few; v_call: TRBV3-1
cdr3_nt: TGTGCCAGCAGGAGCGGGACCCAAGAGACCCAGTACTTC; cdr3_aa: CASRSGTQETQYF; j_call: TRBJ2-5; d_call: TRBD2; clone_size: .; v_call: TRBV2
cdr3_nt: TGTGCCAGCTCACCACTAGCGGGGGACACAGATACGCAGTATTTT; cdr3_aa: CASSPLAGDTDTQYF; j_call: TRBJ2-3; d_call: TRBD2; clone_size: many; v_call: TRBV18
cdr3_nt: TGTGCCAGCTCACCAAAAGCCGACGGGACCCAGTACTTC; cdr3_aa: CASSPKADGTQYF; j_call: TRBJ2-5; d_call: .; clone_size: .; v_call: TRBV18
cdr3_nt: TGTGCCATCCCCCCCAGTGCCTCCTACGAGCAGTACTTC; cdr3_aa: CAIPPSASYEQYF; j_call: TRBJ2-7; d_call: .; clone_size: .; v_call: TRBV27
cdr3_nt: TGTGCCAGCAGCTTGAACGACCCCTACAATGAGCAGTTCTTC; cdr3_aa: CASSLNDPYNEQFF; j_call: TRBJ2-1; d_call: .; clone_size: .; v_call: TRBV7-2
cdr3_nt: TGTGCCACCAGCAGAGAGGTCCAACCCACCTCCGAGCAGTACTTC; cdr3_aa: CATSREVQPTSEQYF; j_call: TRBJ2-7; d_call: .; clone_size: few; v_call: TRBV15
cdr3_nt: TGTGCCAGCAGCTTAGGGGACAGTGTAACAGATACGCAGTATTTT; cdr3_aa: CASSLGDSVTDTQYF; j_call: TRBJ2-3; d_call: TRBD1; clone_size: .; v_call: TRBV7-9
cdr3_nt: TGCAGCGCGGGACAGGGGACGAACACCGGGGAGCTGTTTTTT; cdr3_aa: CSAGQGTNTGELFF; j_call: TRBJ2-2; d_call: TRBD1; clone_size: few; v_call: TRBV29-1
cdr3_nt: TGTGCCAGCAGTGGGGGGACAGGGCGGTTGAACACTGAAGCTTTCTTT; cdr3_aa: CASSGGTGRLNTEAFF; j_call: TRBJ1-1; d_call: TRBD1; clone_size: few; v_call: TRBV6-1
cdr3_nt: TGCAGTGTTGGAGGGTCCAACGAGCAGTACTTC; cdr3_aa: CSVGGSNEQYF; j_call: TRBJ2-7; d_call: .; clone_size: .; v_call: TRBV20-1
cdr3_nt: TGCAGTGCTATAAGGGACGAAAACATTCAGTACTTC; cdr3_aa: CSAIRDENIQYF; j_call: TRBJ2-4; d_call: .; clone_size: .; v_call: TRBV20-1
cdr3_nt: TGTGCCAGCAGCTTGTGGACAGGGATCCTTCCTTACGAGCAGTACTTC; cdr3_aa: CASSLWTGILPYEQYF; j_call: TRBJ2-7; d_call: TRBD1; clone_size: .; v_call: TRBV7-9
cdr3_nt: TGTGCCAGCAGTGGGGGTTCTAGCGGGAGGTGGAGCTCCTACAATGAGCAGTTCTTC; cdr3_aa: CASSGGSSGRWSSYNEQFF; j_call: TRBJ2-1; d_call: TRBD2; clone_size: few; v_call: TRBV2
cdr3_nt: TGTGCCAGCAGTCCCGGGACAAGTAGCAATCAGCCCCAGCATTTT; cdr3_aa: CASSPGTSSNQPQHF; j_call: TRBJ1-5; d_call: .; clone_size: few; v_call: TRBV2
cdr3_nt: TGTGCCAGCAGCTTGGGACGCTTGGGGACAGGTCCCGAGCAGTACTTC; cdr3_aa: CASSLGRLGTGPEQYF; j_call: TRBJ2-7; d_call: TRBD1; clone_size: .; v_call: TRBV5-5
cdr3_nt: TGCAGTGCTAGCCACGGGCAGGCCGTTCCGGGCGAGCAGTACTTC; cdr3_aa: CSASHGQAVPGEQYF; j_call: TRBJ2-7; d_call: .; clone_size: many; v_call: TRBV20-1
cdr3_nt: TGTGCCAGCAGTTTACACCGGGGCACCGGGGAGCTGTTTTTT; cdr3_aa: CASSLHRGTGELFF; j_call: TRBJ2-2; d_call: .; clone_size: .; v_call: TRBV27
cdr3_nt: TGTGCCAGCAGCTTGATGGGGGCGGGGGGAGCTCAAGAGACCCAGTACTTC; cdr3_aa: CASSLMGAGGAQETQYF; j_call: TRBJ2-5; d_call: TRBD2; clone_size: few; v_call: TRBV7-9
cdr3_nt: TGTGCCAGCAGCAGAGCGACTTATGGCTATGGCTACACCTTC; cdr3_aa: CASSRATYGYGYTF; j_call: TRBJ1-2; d_call: .; clone_size: .; v_call: TRBV28
cdr3_nt: TGCAGTGCTAGAGGCCCTGAAGGGGGGAAGGGCTACGAGCAGTACTTC; cdr3_aa: CSARGPEGGKGYEQYF; j_call: TRBJ2-7; d_call: .; clone_size: .; v_call: TRBV20-1
cdr3_nt: TGCAGTGCCGTACAACGGGACTACAATGAGCAGTTCTTC; cdr3_aa: CSAVQRDYNEQFF; j_call: TRBJ2-1; d_call: .; clone_size: .; v_call: TRBV20-1
cdr3_nt: TGTGCCAGCAGTTTATGGAGGGCTAGCACAGATACGCAGTATTTT; cdr3_aa: CASSLWRASTDTQYF; j_call: TRBJ2-3; d_call: .; clone_size: .; v_call: TRBV27
cdr3_nt: TGTGCCAGCAGCCCCCGGAGTAGCGGGAGACCCTACGAGCAGTACTTC; cdr3_aa: CASSPRSSGRPYEQYF; j_call: TRBJ2-7; d_call: TRBD2; clone_size: few; v_call: TRBV11-2
cdr3_nt: TGTGCCACCAGTGACCCCGGGACAGGGAAGGGCGAGCAGTACTTC; cdr3_aa: CATSDPGTGKGEQYF; j_call: TRBJ2-7; d_call: TRBD1; clone_size: once; v_call: TRBV24-1
cdr3_nt: TGTGCCAGCAGCCAAGAAATCAATCTAGCGGGAGTCGAGGGTGAGCAGTTCTTC; cdr3_aa: CASSQEINLAGVEGEQFF; j_call: TRBJ2-1; d_call: TRBD2; clone_size: few; v_call: TRBV14
cdr3_nt: TGCGCCAGCAGTTACCGGGACTATCTCGATGAGCAGTTCTTC; cdr3_aa: CASSYRDYLDEQFF; j_call: TRBJ2-1; d_call: TRBD2; clone_size: .; v_call: TRBV10-1